The TCR beta chain described here comes from a study of blood T cell repertoires in COVID-19 (TCRdb year 2020). Background on the whole study: Collaborator samples came from the United States, Italy and Spain and covered acute and convalescent phases of COVID-19. The prospective study material was composed of cDNA or gDNA derived from T cells, B-cell-depleted T cells, or PBMCs. Sample metadata almost always included a de-identified subject ID, COVID-19 status, age in years and sex. Subjects who had been exposed to COVID-19, were actively infected with it, or had recovered from it provided the deeply sampled blood TCRbeta repertoires that made up the dataset. HLA class I and class II types, where available, came from metadata supplied by the sample provider rather than from assay-based typing. Samples were obtained from the ongoing ImmuneRACE study (first 160 participants) and from some 1,300 subjects provided by 6 global collaborators. The repertoires were made available in a free public database intended to serve as a resource for research on the immune response to SARS-CoV-2. What the study reported, not specific to this receptor: Clinical and demographic metadata were provided uncurated, with the amount varying by source and participant.

Collaborating institutions collected whole blood in K2EDTA tubes following their own protocols. For TCRbeta analysis, collaborators shipped samples as frozen whole blood, isolated PBMCs, or DNA extracted from either of those sample types. As regards this clone: Its antigen remains unidentified. No base quality values were provided; no much bigger clone lies one nucleotide off.

V is clipped by 4 bases and J by 0 bases, and the sequence between their germline boundaries is 14 bases long. Including cysteine and phenylalanine, the CDR3 has 17 amino acids. The retained sequence is limited to the CDR3, 51 bases, with the frame set at the first base. The CDR1 and CDR2 encoded by the germline V gene are SGDLS and YYNGEE. TCRbeta CDR3 regions were amplified from genomic DNA by means of the immunoSEQ Assay, a bias-controlled multiplex PCR. The paper's data handling went like this. Nucleated cell counts per sample were estimated from amplification of reference gene primers within the assay. To quantify the absolute abundance of each unique TCRbeta CDR3 rearrangement, sequence reads were collapsed and filtered. For each sample, productive Simpson clonality was calculated as the square root of Simpson's diversity index over productive rearrangements. In TCRdb, the immuneACCESS table is reduced to in-frame sequences with V and J assigned. These tables do not hold every clone; where another copy was compared, an unresolved V gene accounts for under half, and the others remain unexplained. D and trimming come from the DNA, and the V and J calls and clone size come from that table. Present in this sample are about 37,000 clones, about nine tenths of which were seen just once. The biggest ten clones account for less than 6% of the sample.

Sample: peripheral blood. Recombination connected TRBV9 to TRBJ1-6; TRBD1 is a weak D gene call, 6 bases matching. This sequence originates from a woman aged 80 or over with acute or convalescent COVID-19. The bases read TGTGCCAGCAGCTTCCACAGGGAGAGCTCCTATAATTCACCCCTCCACTTT. Translated, it gives CASSFHRESSYNSPLHF.